This T cell receptor (beta chain) was identified during a study of T cell responses to AZD1222 COVID-19 vaccine. CDR3 length equals 13 residues. CDR1 is SGHRS and CDR2 is YFSETQ in the germline V gene. Trimming stripped 0 bases from V and 6 bases from J, with 6 bases between. Using immunoSEQ multiplex PCR, the repertoire was profiled, and TCRdb retains in-frame clones only, with some absent. The profile covers some 79,000 clones, with roughly 88% appearing a single time and more than 3% taken by the ten largest. The source is an adult who received the AZD1222 COVID-19 vaccine. This rearrangement joins TRBV5-1 to TRBJ1-4; D is unclear. The sequences come from peripheral blood, collected 28 days after the second AZD1222 dose. The CDR3 reads CASSLASHEKLFF. The CDR3, as DNA: TGCGCCAGCAGCTTGGCAAGTCATGAAAAACTGTTTTTT.